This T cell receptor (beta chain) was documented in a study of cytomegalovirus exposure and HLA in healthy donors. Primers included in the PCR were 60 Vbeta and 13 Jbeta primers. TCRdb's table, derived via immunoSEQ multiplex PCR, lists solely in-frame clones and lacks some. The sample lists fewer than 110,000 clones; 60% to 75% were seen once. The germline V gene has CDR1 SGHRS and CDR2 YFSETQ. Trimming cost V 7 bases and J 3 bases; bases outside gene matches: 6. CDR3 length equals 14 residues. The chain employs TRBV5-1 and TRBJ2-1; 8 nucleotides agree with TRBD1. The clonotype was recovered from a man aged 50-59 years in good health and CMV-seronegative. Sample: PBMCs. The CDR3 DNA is TGCGCCAGCGGTCCGGGGACAGGCTACAATGAGCAGTTCTTC. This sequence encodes CASGPGTGYNEQFF.